This TCR beta chain was sequenced during a study of T-cell memory formation after mild COVID-19. Study-level results: Clonal second-wave expansions that peaked on day 37 had unconfirmed SARS-CoV-2 specificity.

Germline CDR1 reads LGHNA; CDR2 reads YSLEER. V was cut by 0 bases and J by 6 bases, with 12 bases left in between. This CDR3 comprises 15 residues. This clonotype is medium-sized by share. As yet, its antigen is unknown. TCRdb called the 5' RACE reads again in MiXCR, with one record for every CDR3 protein. This sample carries just under 350,000 distinct CDR3 sequences, roughly 13% of them seen once, and the ten largest clones take 20% to 25%. The source material was PBMCs or a T cell subset sorted from them (not recorded which). The clonotype was recovered from a man aged 18 to 35 who had mild COVID-19 (a few samples of this study predate the infection). Cell type and time point are not known. V is TRBV4-3 and J is TRBJ2-4; maybe TRBD2 (7 bases). In DNA form, the CDR3 reads TGCGCCAGCAGCCAAGATTTCGGGGGGCCAAACATTCAGTACTTC. This encodes CASSQDFGGPNIQYF.